A single sample gave rise to the 7 T cell receptor beta chains below, sequenced in a study of cytomegalovirus exposure and HLA in healthy donors. PCR was performed using 60 Vbeta and 13 Jbeta primers. Clones were sequenced by immunoSEQ multiplex PCR, and TCRdb holds only the in-frame ones, with some missing. This table has roughly 120,000 clones, 76% appearing once. The specimen was PBMCs. The receptors here all came from a man in his fifties or sixties in good health and CMV-seropositive.

This clone has a handful of counts. The genes are TRBV7-9 and TRBJ2-2; TRBD2 matches 8 bases. The V gene end was trimmed by 3 bases and the J gene end by 2 bases; junction bases not matched to a gene: 5. The CDR3 consists of 16 residues. The germline gives CDR1 SEHNR, CDR2 FQNEAQ (reference sequence). Written as DNA, the CDR3 is TGTGCCAGCAGCTTCATCGGGGGGGCCAACACCGGGGAGCTGTTTTTT. Translation: CASSFIGGANTGELFF.

This clone appeared a single time. The chain joins TRBV5-1 to TRBJ2-7; D is possibly TRBD1 (6 bases). This CDR3 comprises 14 residues. The V end was cut by 5 bases, the J end by 1 base, with 13 bases between. Germline CDR1 SGHRS, CDR2 YFSETQ. The CDR3 protein is CASSNPQGSYEQYF. CDR3 coding DNA: TGCGCCAGCAGTAACCCACAGGGTTCCTACGAGCAGTACTTC.

V is TRBV7-9 and J is TRBJ2-5, with D uncertain. Germline-derived CDR1 and CDR2 are SEHNR and FQNEAQ (reference sequence). The CDR3 runs to 13 residues. V lost 1 base to trimming and J lost 4 bases, with 7 bases between them. CDR3 sequence: CASSLGSGETQYF. CDR3 nucleotide sequence: TGTGCCAGCAGCTTAGGGTCCGGAGAGACCCAGTACTTC.

The CDR3: CASSTTGKANYGYTF. DNA of the CDR3: TGTGCCAGCAGTACCACAGGGAAGGCTAACTATGGCTACACCTTC. The rearrangement joins TRBV6-5 to TRBJ1-2; tentative D call: TRBD1 (6 bases). Germline CDR1 is MNHEY and CDR2 is SVGAGI. Trimming removed 5 bases at V and 0 bases at J, with 13 bases between. The CDR3 is 15 residues long.

This clone was picked up a small number of times. The V gene is TRBV14, the J gene TRBJ2-1, with 7 bases matching TRBD1. Germline lookup yields CDR1 SGHDN and CDR2 FVKESK. The CDR3 is made up of 15 amino acids. V was clipped by 3 bases and J by 4 bases; unmatched bases: 6. The CDR3 reads CASSHRDSYYNEQFF. The CDR3 coding sequence is TGTGCCAGCAGCCACCGGGACAGCTATTACAATGAGCAGTTCTTC.

The J gene is TRBJ2-7, the V gene TRBV10-2; TRBD2 matches 10 bases. Per the germline V gene, CDR1 is WSHSY and CDR2 is SAAADI. The ends lost 5 bases at V and 0 bases at J; junction bases unmatched: 4. The CDR3 is 15 residues long. CDR3 protein: CASSLGLAPSYEQYF. CDR3 nucleotide sequence: TGCGCCAGCAGTTTGGGACTAGCGCCCTCCTACGAGCAGTACTTC.

In nucleotides, the CDR3 is TGTGCCAGTAGGACAGGGGGCACTTCACCCCTCCACTTT. Its translation: CASRTGGTSPLHF. The rearrangement links TRBV19 to TRBJ1-6, with 10 positions matching TRBD1. The CDR3 contains 13 residues. Germline-derived CDR1 and CDR2 are LNHDA and SQIVND (reference sequence). J lost 9 bases, V lost 6 bases, and 2 bases had no gene match.